The 24 T cell receptor beta chains listed next were all sequenced from one sample in a study of blood T cell repertoires in COVID-19. TCRdb keeps only in-frame clones here, not all; method: immunoSEQ multiplex PCR. The sample contains about 150,000 clones, approximately 85% of which appear only once. The source material was peripheral blood. The receptors originated from a man aged 55 to 70 with COVID-19, enrolled during active disease.

This sequence joins TRBV20-1 and TRBJ2-3; 7 nucleotides agree with TRBD2. Germline trimming cut 3 bases from V and 2 bases from J; bases unmatched to any gene: 8. In germline, CDR1 is DFQATT, CDR2 SNEGSKA (reference sequence). The CDR3 sequence is 15 residues long. The chain's CDR3 is CSASHPRDYTDTQYF. The CDR3 DNA is TGCAGTGCTAGTCACCCCCGGGACTACACAGATACGCAGTATTTT.

This chain connects TRBV14 to TRBJ1-1; D gene uncertain. V was shortened by 5 bases and J by 7 bases, with 11 bases between the two germline ends. From germline, CDR1 is SGHDN and CDR2 FVKESK. The CDR3 has 12 amino acids. In nucleotides, the CDR3 is TGTGCCAGCAGCGCAACACGATATGAAGCTTTCTTT. Its protein product is CASSATRYEAFF.

Turning to this clone: The junction does not match germline at one end; this may be a read error. The chain joins TRBV7-7 to TRBJ2-3, with a tentative D call TRBD1 (6 bases). Germline CDR1 reads SSHAT; CDR2 reads FNYEAQ (reference sequence). The CDR3 length is 15 residues. CDR3 bases: TGTGCTAGCAGCCCATCGGACAGCGTCACAGATACGCAGTATTTT. It translates to CASSPSDSVTDTQYF.

V is TRBV10-3 and J is TRBJ2-5; maybe TRBD1 (6 bases). The CDR3 sequence is 14 residues long. Germline V gives CDR1 ENHRY, CDR2 SYGVKD. Deletions cut 3 bases from V and 2 bases from J, with 10 bases between. CDR3 DNA: TGTGCCATCAGTGATAGAGGACAGCAAGAGACCCAGTACTTC. Its translation: CAISDRGQQETQYF.

This clone has a handful of counts. This chain uses TRBV14 with TRBJ1-3; D is ambiguous. Germline V gene lookup returns CDR1 SGHDN and CDR2 FVKESK. Trimming left V 0 bases short and J 0 bases short, with 12 bases between. The CDR3 has 17 amino acids. The CDR3 DNA is TGTGCCAGCAGCCAAGATAGCCGTCTACTCTCTGGAAACACCATATATTTT. This codes for CASSQDSRLLSGNTIYF. Together with reference TRBV14 and TRBJ1-3, the CDR3 gives the full variable domain: EAGVTQFPSHSVIEKGQTVTLRCDPISGHDNLYWYRRVMGKEIKFLLHFVKESKQDESGMPNNRFLAERTGGTYSTLKVQPAELEDSGVYFCASSQDSRLLSGNTIYFGEGSWLTVV.

V and J are TRBV4-2 and TRBJ1-4, with a weak D call TRBD1 (5 bases). From germline, CDR1 is LGHNA and CDR2 YNFKEQ. This CDR3 comprises 17 residues. V gave up 2 bases and J gave up 7 bases, with 20 bases separating them. CDR3 sequence: CASSQKVGGGASEKLFF. DNA of the CDR3: TGTGCCAGCAGCCAAAAGGTTGGTGGAGGGGCGAGTGAAAAACTGTTTTTT.

CDR3 in DNA: TGTGCCAGTAGAGACACAGGGTTGGAGACCCAGTACTTC. Its protein is CASRDTGLETQYF. The chain has TRBV19 and TRBJ2-5, with a weak D call TRBD1 (6 bases). CDR3 length equals 13 residues. V was pared by 6 bases and J by 5 bases, with 13 bases between. Germline V gene lookup returns CDR1 LNHDA and CDR2 SQIVND (reference sequence).

This clone has a single count. The V gene is TRBV5-6, the J gene TRBJ1-6; possible D gene TRBD1, 6 bases. The ends were cut back, 0 bases at V and 11 bases at J, with 18 bases in the middle. The CDR3 contains 16 residues. Per germline, CDR1 SGHDT and CDR2 YYEEEE. For the CDR3, the DNA is TGTGCCAGCAGCTTGGACAAAACAGGGTTTTCGCCACCCCTCCACTTT. It is translated as CASSLDKTGFSPPLHF.

This chain joins TRBV2 and TRBJ2-5, with D uncertain. Germline V gene sequence: CDR1 SNHLY, CDR2 FYNNEI. The V gene lost 6 bases and the J gene lost 4 bases, with 6 bases spanning the gap. This CDR3 contains 11 residues. The CDR3 DNA follows: TGTGCCAGCAGGAGAGCAGAGACCCAGTACTTC. Protein: CASRRAETQYF. The whole variable domain, remainder taken from reference TRBV2 and TRBJ2-5, is EPEVTQTPSHQVTQMGQEVILRCVPISNHLYFYWYRQILGQKVEFLVSFYNNEISEKSEIFDDQFSVERPDGSNFTLKIRSTKLEDSAMYFCASRRAETQYFGPGTRLLVL.

The rearrangement joins TRBV19 to TRBJ1-1; TRBD1 aligns across 12 bases. Germline V gene sequence: CDR1 LNHDA, CDR2 SQIVND (reference sequence). Trimming cost V 7 bases and J 9 bases; bases outside gene matches: 12. The CDR3 consists of 15 residues. This CDR3 reads CASTPGQGAVGKAFF. DNA of the CDR3: TGTGCCAGTACCCCGGGACAGGGGGCAGTCGGAAAAGCTTTCTTT.

This clone appeared a few times. The J gene is TRBJ1-5, the V gene TRBV7-2; D call uncertain. Germline V gene data show CDR1 as SGHTA and CDR2 as FQGNSA. This CDR3 region has 14 residues. The V gene lost 5 bases and the J gene lost 4 bases, with 12 bases spanning the gap. CDR3 amino acids: CASSPGFGNQPQHF. For the CDR3, the DNA is TGTGCCAGCAGCCCGGGATTCGGGAATCAGCCCCAGCATTTT.

The J gene is TRBJ1-1, the V gene TRBV10-3; D call uncertain. The length of the CDR3 is 14 residues. CDR1 ENHRY and CDR2 SYGVKD come from the germline V gene. Trimming took off 8 bases at V and 1 base at J, with 14 bases between the two ends. The CDR3 region is CAIRNRGTNTEAFF. CDR3 DNA sequence: TGTGCCATCCGGAACCGGGGAACGAACACTGAAGCTTTCTTT.

The chain carries TRBV5-1 and TRBJ2-3, with TRBD2 as a possible D gene (6 bases). CDR3 length equals 16 residues. V was clipped by 4 bases and J by 2 bases, with 17 bases between them. In germline, CDR1 is SGHRS, CDR2 YFSETQ. The DNA for the CDR3 is TGCGCCAGCAGCCTAACGGGAGTCACGTTCACAGATACGCAGTATTTT. Protein product: CASSLTGVTFTDTQYF.

This chain links TRBV2 with TRBJ2-1; TRBD1 matches 7 bases. CDR3 length equals 18 residues. CDR1 and CDR2 (germline): SNHLY, FYNNEI. V lost 2 bases and J lost 6; bases outside the gene matches: 16. CDR3 amino acids: CASSEILFGQGVLNEQFF. For the CDR3, the DNA is TGTGCCAGCAGTGAAATTCTTTTCGGGCAGGGGGTTCTCAATGAGCAGTTCTTC. Full variable domain (missing parts from reference TRBV2 and TRBJ2-1): EPEVTQTPSHQVTQMGQEVILRCVPISNHLYFYWYRQILGQKVEFLVSFYNNEISEKSEIFDDQFSVERPDGSNFTLKIRSTKLEDSAMYFCASSEILFGQGVLNEQFFGPGTRLTVL.

Of note for this clone: The junction does not match germline at one end; this may be a read error. This chain uses TRBV7-7 with TRBJ2-7, with 10 bases matching TRBD1. The length of the CDR3 is 15 residues. Germline CDR1 is SSHAT and CDR2 is FNYEAQ (reference sequence). In DNA, the CDR3 is TGTGCTAGCAGCCTTCGACAGGGGGCATCCTACGAGCAGTACTTC. Translating gives CASSLRQGASYEQYF.

This clone was seen a few times. The chain links TRBV5-1 to TRBJ1-4; D remains unclear. V gave up 4 bases and J gave up 7 bases, with 11 bases separating them. Germline CDR1 and CDR2: SGHRS and YFSETQ. This CDR3 is built from 13 residues. The CDR3 DNA sequence: TGCGCCAGCAGCCTCGCGGGAAGTGAAAAACTGTTTTTT. Its protein product is CASSLAGSEKLFF.

The V call is TRBV19, the J call TRBJ1-5, with D possibly being TRBD1 (6 bases). The germline V gene has CDR1 LNHDA and CDR2 SQIVND (reference sequence). This CDR3 spans 16 amino acids. Trimming left V 4 bases short and J 0 bases short, with 13 bases between. The chain's CDR3 is CASSRKGTLSNQPQHF. In DNA, the CDR3 is TGTGCCAGTAGTAGAAAAGGGACACTTAGCAATCAGCCCCAGCATTTT.

V is TRBV4-3 and J is TRBJ1-2, with TRBD1 matching 8 bases. The CDR3 consists of 15 residues. Trimming at V came to 0 bases and at J to 7 bases, leaving 7 bases not matched to a gene. Germline V gives CDR1 LGHNA, CDR2 YSLEER. CDR3 bases: TGCGCCAGCAGCCAAGATCCTCGGACAGGGAGTGGCTACACCTTC. It yields the protein CASSQDPRTGSGYTF.

The rearrangement links TRBV7-2 to TRBJ1-4; D gene unclear. Trimming left V 5 bases short and J 0 bases short, with 4 bases between. Germline CDR1 SGHTA, CDR2 FQGNSA. The CDR3 sequence is 13 residues long. The CDR3 sequence is CASSRATNEKLFF. The CDR3 DNA reads as TGTGCCAGCAGCAGAGCAACTAATGAAAAACTGTTTTTT.

This chain joins TRBV10-3 and TRBJ1-1; D gene unclear. Per germline, CDR1 ENHRY and CDR2 SYGVKD. Trimming removed 4 bases at V and 5 bases at J, with 20 bases between. The CDR3 sequence is 16 residues long. CDR3 residues: CAISVGPGSSRTEAFF. Here the CDR3 DNA reads TGTGCCATCAGTGTTGGTCCGGGATCCAGTAGGACTGAAGCTTTCTTT.

The V call is TRBV10-3, the J call TRBJ2-5; possibly TRBD1 for D (7 bases). This CDR3 is built from 15 residues. Germline CDR1 reads ENHRY; CDR2 reads SYGVKD. V was pared by 0 bases and J by 7 bases, with 15 bases between. The CDR3, as DNA: TGTGCCATCAGTGAGTCTGGAGGGGGCGAGGGGACCCAGTACTTC. It specifies CAISESGGGEGTQYF.

V is TRBV27 and J is TRBJ2-1, with D unresolved. This CDR3 spans 14 amino acids. Deletions cut 8 bases from V and 1 base from J, with 12 bases between. In germline, CDR1 is MNHEY, CDR2 SMNVEV (reference sequence). CDR3 protein: CASGTEESYNEQFF. The CDR3 DNA reads as TGTGCCAGCGGAACCGAGGAGTCCTACAATGAGCAGTTCTTC.

The rearrangement joins TRBV7-3 to TRBJ2-1; D not certain. CDR3 size: 13 residues. Germline CDR1 is SGHTA and CDR2 is FQGTGA. Trimming removed 4 bases from V and 5 bases from J, with 9 bases in between. CDR3 residues: CASSSYTDNEQFF. CDR3 coding DNA: TGTGCCAGCAGCTCATACACAGACAATGAGCAGTTCTTC.

Worth noting for this clone: This same CDR3 is encoded by further DNA sequences in the sample. This CDR3 reads CASSQKAGIGTQYF. CDR3 in DNA: TGTGCCAGCAGTCAAAAGGCAGGGATTGGGACGCAGTATTTT. The gene calls are TRBV7-3 and TRBJ2-3; tentatively, D is TRBD1 (5 bases). This CDR3 comprises 14 residues. Germline CDR1 is SGHTA and CDR2 is FQGTGA. Trimming shortened V by 6 bases and J by 9 bases, and 19 bases separated the two germline ends.